This T cell receptor beta chain derives from a study of CD8 T cells in ankylosing spondylitis. Points from the study as a whole: Disease-linked clones were found to be CD8+ and relatively rare in peripheral blood. Past research had described some motif variants in reactive arthritis synovial fluid and blood. Matched synovial fluid from ankylosing spondylitis patients was reported to be enriched for disease-linked clones. What seemed typical of ankylosing spondylitis blood was a TCR beta motif built from roughly eight highly homologous variants.

This clonotype was seen repeatedly, ten times or more. The antigen is not known. A single record per CDR3 protein comes from TCRdb applying MiXCR to the 5' RACE reads. The repertoire holds 250,000 to 400,000 distinct CDR3 sequences, with about 9.9% as singletons. The CDR3 covers 13 residues. V was cut by 5 bases and J by 6 bases, with 10 bases left in between. Germline V CDR1 and CDR2: MNHNS, SASEGT. The rearrangement uses TRBV6-1 and TRBJ1-4; D call uncertain. The sequence came from a female donor with ankylosing spondylitis or in good health (not recorded which). The material sequenced was blood, either unsorted or a sorted T cell fraction (not recorded which). CDR3 bases: TGTGCCAGCAGTCGTTCTGGGGATGAAAAACTGTTTTTT. This translates into CASSRSGDEKLFF.